This entry lists 4 T cell receptor beta chains sequenced from one sample in a study of T cells after yellow fever vaccination. TCRdb independently ran MiXCR on the 5' RACE reads; one entry per CDR3 protein. The sample holds over 300,000 distinct CDR3 sequences, 6.8% seen once. The starting material was PBMCs, obtained more than 40 days after the first yellow fever vaccination. The receptors were gathered from a man between 18 and 35 years old who received the YFV17D yellow fever vaccine.

V usage is TRBV12-3 or TRBV12-4 and J usage is TRBJ2-6; no clear D gene. Trimming removed 11 bases from V and 4 bases from J, with 18 bases in between. This CDR3 is built from 15 residues. The CDR3 loop is CAGTREGAGANVLTF. The CDR3 DNA is TGTGCCGGCACCCGAGAAGGTGCAGGGGCCAACGTCCTGACTTTC.

The sample holds a few counts of this clonotype. The chain links TRBV19 to TRBJ2-1; D might be TRBD2 (5 bases). Trimming took off 3 bases at V and 2 bases at J, with 14 bases between the two ends. This CDR3 is built from 16 residues. Germline values: CDR1 LNHDA, CDR2 SQIVND (reference sequence). The chain's CDR3 is CASSILFATTYNEQFF. DNA for the CDR3: TGTGCCAGTAGTATTTTATTTGCGACTACCTACAATGAGCAGTTCTTC.

This clonotype has just a few counts. The gene calls are TRBV5-6 and TRBJ1-6; no firm D call. The V end was cut by 0 bases, the J end by 8 bases, with 12 bases between. The CDR3 covers 15 residues. Per germline, CDR1 SGHDT and CDR2 YYEEEE. CDR3 bases: TGTGCCAGCAGCTTGGGCAGGACCGAGGATTCACCCCTCCACTTT. Its translation: CASSLGRTEDSPLHF.

The chain has TRBV24-1 and TRBJ2-1, with a tentative D call TRBD2 (5 bases). V lost 3 bases and J 7 bases, leaving 15 bases between the germline ends. The CDR3 has 15 amino acids. CDR1 is KGHDR, CDR2 SFDVKD, per germline. CDR3 in amino acids: CATSDAGGPGNEQFF. The CDR3 coding sequence is TGTGCCACCAGTGATGCAGGAGGCCCGGGTAATGAGCAGTTCTTC.